This T cell receptor beta chain emerged from a study of blood T cell repertoires in COVID-19. In the authors' workflow: Amplification from reference gene primers served as the basis for estimated nucleated cell counts. The protocol was immunoSEQ multiplex PCR, while the TCRdb copy is restricted to in-frame clones and leaves out a portion. D and trimming come from the DNA, and the V and J calls and clone size come from that table. Among a few hundred thousand clones listed, 87% were seen once. The study recruited people aged about 18 to 90 years across approximately 24 US areas. This CDR3 contains 16 residues. CDR1 MNHNS and CDR2 SASEGT come from the germline V gene. V lost 4 bases and J lost 9, with 19 bases in between.

This clonotype originated in a woman in her twenties or thirties who had recovered from COVID-19. V usage is TRBV6-1 and J usage is TRBJ1-6; tentative D call: TRBD1 (6 bases). The sample was PBMCs or T cells enriched from blood (not recorded which). The CDR3 here is CASSVSSPGTISPLHF. The DNA for the CDR3 is TGTGCCAGCAGTGTTTCATCGCCCGGGACAATTTCACCCCTCCACTTT.